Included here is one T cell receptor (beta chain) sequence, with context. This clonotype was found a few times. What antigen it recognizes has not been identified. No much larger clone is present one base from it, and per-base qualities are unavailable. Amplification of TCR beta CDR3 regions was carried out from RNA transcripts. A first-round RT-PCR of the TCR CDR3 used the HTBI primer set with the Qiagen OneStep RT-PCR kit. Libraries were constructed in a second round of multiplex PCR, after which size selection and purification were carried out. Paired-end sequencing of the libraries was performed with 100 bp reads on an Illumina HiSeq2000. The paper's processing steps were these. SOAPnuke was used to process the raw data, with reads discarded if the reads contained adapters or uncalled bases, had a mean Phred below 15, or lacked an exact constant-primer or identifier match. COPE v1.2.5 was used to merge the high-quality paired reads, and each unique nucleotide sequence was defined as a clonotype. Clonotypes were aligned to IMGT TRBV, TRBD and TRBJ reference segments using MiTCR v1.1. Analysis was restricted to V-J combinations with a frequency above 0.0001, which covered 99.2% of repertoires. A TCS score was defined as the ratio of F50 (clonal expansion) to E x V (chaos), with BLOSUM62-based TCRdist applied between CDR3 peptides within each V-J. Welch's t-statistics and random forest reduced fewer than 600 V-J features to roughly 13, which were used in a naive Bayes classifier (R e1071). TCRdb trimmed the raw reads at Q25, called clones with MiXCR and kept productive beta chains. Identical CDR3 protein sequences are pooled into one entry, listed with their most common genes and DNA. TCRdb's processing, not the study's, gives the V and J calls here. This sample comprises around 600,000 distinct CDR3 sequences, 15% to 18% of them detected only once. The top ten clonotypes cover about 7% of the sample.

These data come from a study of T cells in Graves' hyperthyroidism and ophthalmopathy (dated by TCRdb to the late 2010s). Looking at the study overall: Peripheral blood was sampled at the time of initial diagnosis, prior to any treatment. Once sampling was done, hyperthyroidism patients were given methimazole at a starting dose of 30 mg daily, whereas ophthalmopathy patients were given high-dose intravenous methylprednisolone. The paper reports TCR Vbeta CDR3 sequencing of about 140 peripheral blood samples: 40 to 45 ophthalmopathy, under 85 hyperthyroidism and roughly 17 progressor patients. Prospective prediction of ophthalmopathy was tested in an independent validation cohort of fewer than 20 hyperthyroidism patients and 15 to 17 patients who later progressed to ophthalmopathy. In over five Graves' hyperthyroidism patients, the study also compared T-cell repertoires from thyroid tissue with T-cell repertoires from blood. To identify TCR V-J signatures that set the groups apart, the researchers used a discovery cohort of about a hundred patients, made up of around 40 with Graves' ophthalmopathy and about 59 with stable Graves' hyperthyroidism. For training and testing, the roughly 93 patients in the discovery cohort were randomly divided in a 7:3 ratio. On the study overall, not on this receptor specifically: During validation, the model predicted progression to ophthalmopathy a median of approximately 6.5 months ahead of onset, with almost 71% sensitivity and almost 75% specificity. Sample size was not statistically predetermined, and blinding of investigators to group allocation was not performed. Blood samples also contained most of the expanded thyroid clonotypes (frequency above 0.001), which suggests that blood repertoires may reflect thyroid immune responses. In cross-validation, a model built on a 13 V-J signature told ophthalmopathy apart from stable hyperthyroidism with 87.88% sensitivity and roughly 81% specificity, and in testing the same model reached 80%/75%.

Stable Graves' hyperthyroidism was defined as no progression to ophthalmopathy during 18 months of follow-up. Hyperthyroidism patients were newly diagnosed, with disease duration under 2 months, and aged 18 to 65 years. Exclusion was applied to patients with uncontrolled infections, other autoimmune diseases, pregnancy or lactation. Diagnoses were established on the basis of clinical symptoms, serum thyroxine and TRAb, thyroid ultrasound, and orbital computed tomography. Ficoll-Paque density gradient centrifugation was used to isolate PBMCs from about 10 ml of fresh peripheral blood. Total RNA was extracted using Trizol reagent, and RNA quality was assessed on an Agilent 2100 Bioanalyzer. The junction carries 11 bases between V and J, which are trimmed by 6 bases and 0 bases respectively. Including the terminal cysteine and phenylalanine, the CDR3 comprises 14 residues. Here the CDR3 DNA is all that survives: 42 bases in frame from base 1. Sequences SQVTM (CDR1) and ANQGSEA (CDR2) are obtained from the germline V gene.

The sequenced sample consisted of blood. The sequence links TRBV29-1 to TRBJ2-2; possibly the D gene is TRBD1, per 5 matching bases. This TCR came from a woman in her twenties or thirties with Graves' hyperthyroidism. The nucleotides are TGCAGCGTCCCAGGGTTCCCGAACACCGGGGAGCTGTTTTTT. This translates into CSVPGFPNTGELFF.